This T cell receptor beta chain stems from a study of cytomegalovirus exposure and HLA in healthy donors. The PCR had 60 Vbeta and 13 Jbeta primers. Sequenced by immunoSEQ multiplex PCR; TCRdb stores in-frame clones only, minus some. The sample carries about 170,000 clones, 84% recorded once. The CDR3 runs 13 residues. CDR1 and CDR2 from the germline V gene are SNHLY and FYNNEI. V was shortened by 6 bases and J by 8 bases, with 11 bases between the two germline ends. The sequenced material came from PBMCs. The rearrangement links TRBV2 to TRBJ1-6; D call uncertain. This TCR came from a man younger than 35 in good health and CMV-seronegative. CDR3 coding DNA: TGTGCCAGCAGCGCGGGGTCAGATTCACCCCTCCACTTT. Amino acids: CASSAGSDSPLHF.